This paragraph reports one T cell receptor beta chain. What antigen it recognizes has not been identified. It has no much larger one-base neighbor in the sample; base qualities were not kept. The time point label of this sample denotes: blood at routine non-recurrence follow-up after resection. Without any cell sorting, TCR sequencing was performed on whole RNA extracted either from tumor and nontumor lung tissue or from cryopreserved PBMC samples. Only patients for whom sufficient RNA was available from at least two tumor regions were selected for TCR sequencing. This specimen belongs to a study of spatial heterogeneity in lung cancer (dated by TCRdb to the late 2010s). Turning to the overall study: Donors were some 78 patients with early-stage, untreated non-small cell lung cancer from the lung TRACERx cohort. Both alpha and beta chains were TCR-sequenced in approximately 200 tumor regions, around 64 matched nontumor lung samples and over 55 PBMC samples obtained at surgery. In the raw uncorrected reads, each unique combination of TCR and UMI appeared on average more than ten times. TCR alpha and beta repertoires were quantitatively compared across multiple tumor regions, matched nontumor lung and blood in non-small cell lung cancer. Beta-chain transcripts were consistently detected in greater numbers than alpha-chain transcripts, which likely reflects a higher abundance of beta-chain transcripts. TCR repertoire features were related to nonsynonymous mutation counts determined by whole-exome sequencing of tumor tissue. Follow-up PBMC samples were sequenced whenever available, with the median time to follow-up being approximately two years after resection.

From the germline V gene, CDR1 is MNHEY and CDR2 is SVGEGT. The V and J ends are trimmed by 0 bases and 5 bases, leaving 4 bases between them. The CDR3 holds 12 amino acids from the cysteine to the phenylalanine. Just the 36-base CDR3 DNA is kept, in frame starting at base 1. The full study reports these points: Ubiquitous expanded tumor TCRs were found in blood more often at tumor resection than at routine follow-up. Comparisons of baseline and follow-up blood repertoires included only 14 patients. Confirming at a functional level the hypothesis that regional TCRs recognize regional mutations was considered to require additional single-cell paired TCR alpha and beta sequencing.

Library preparation was by 5' RACE. Sequenced using a NextSeq 500. To allow correction of PCR and sequencing errors, the TCR library protocol tagged every TCR cDNA molecule with a unique molecular identifier. Concerning the study's data processing: Decombinator tools were used for TCR identification, UMI-based error correction and CDR3 extraction. TCRs above a frequency of 2 per 1,000, corresponding to the top 1% of the tumor frequency distribution, were defined as expanded. Renyi diversity was computed with the R vegan package after each repertoire had been subsampled 100 times to 5,000 TCRs. CDR3 similarity networks were constructed using string-kernel similarity of amino acid triplets, with links drawn between CDR3s whose pairwise similarity was above 0.82. Using fastp trimming at Q25 and MiXCR clonotype assembly, TCRdb reanalyzed the public sequencing data and kept in-frame beta chains. Records with the same CDR3 protein are collapsed into one entry carrying the most frequent genes and DNA. The V and J calls follow TCRdb's processing rather than the paper's. The sample table shows nearly 95,000 distinct CDR3 sequences, and 15% to 20% are seen once. Of the sample, 20% to 25% is held by the ten largest clones.

The sequencing used PBMCs, collected at follow-up. This sequence was found in a male donor with early-stage non-small cell lung cancer. This receptor chain uses TRBV6-2 or TRBV6-3 and TRBJ1-1; the D segment cannot be called with confidence. The CDR3 here reads CASSYSSTEAFF. The nucleotide sequence is given as TGTGCCAGCAGTTACTCTTCGACTGAAGCTTTCTTT.